What follows describes a single T cell receptor beta chain. These data come from a study of OX40 agonist ivuxolimab in advanced cancers. About the research overall: Ivuxolimab was delivered to patients intravenously every 2 weeks at doses spanning 0.01 to 10 mg/kg.

Generated by immunoSEQ multiplex PCR, the TCRdb table keeps only in-frame clones and is missing some. Among tens of thousands of clones listed, over 85% were seen once. The sample was CD4+ or CD8+ T cells sorted from blood, taken in a trial of the OX40 agonist ivuxolimab. The sequence derives from an adult with an advanced solid tumor such as melanoma, head and neck, liver or kidney cancer.

CDR3 loop: CASSPTDVGRRETQYF. The CDR3 nucleotides are TGTGCCAGCAGCCCGACGGACGTGGGGCGGAGGGAGACCCAGTACTTC. The V and J genes are TRBV7-9 and TRBJ2-5; D possibly uses TRBD1 or TRBD2 (5 bases each). Germline V CDR1 and CDR2: SEHNR, FQNEAQ (reference sequence). Trimming shortened V by 5 bases and J by 5 bases, and 21 bases separated the two germline ends. CDR3 length: 16 residues. Looking up the rest from reference TRBV7-9 and TRBJ2-5 gives the full variable domain: DTGVSQNPRHKITKRGQNVTFRCDPISEHNRLYWYRQTLGQGPEFLTYFQNEAQLEKSRLLSDRFSAERPKGSFSTLEIQRTEQGDSAMYLCASSPTDVGRRETQYFGPGTRLLVL.